The next 11 T cell receptor beta chains were all read from a single sample in a study of CD8 T cells in Susac syndrome. An input of roughly 0.5 to 1 ug of RNA was subjected to reverse transcription using random hexamers. TCRdb reprocessed the immunoSEQ multiplex PCR reads with MiXCR, giving one entry per CDR3 protein. This sample has 120,000 to 150,000 distinct CDR3 sequences, with 94% found just once. Sequences were obtained from CD8+ T cells from PBMCs. These receptor sequences come from a human donor in good health.

The V and J genes are TRBV27 and TRBJ2-7; D tentatively fits TRBD1 or TRBD2 (5 bases each). The CDR3 spans 17 residues. Deletions cut 5 bases from V and 1 base from J, with 21 bases between. CDR1 MNHEY and CDR2 SMNVEV come from the germline V gene (reference sequence). CDR3 loop: CASSLTWDLTGSYEQYF. The CDR3, as DNA: TGTGCCAGCAGTCTTACCTGGGACCTTACGGGGTCCTACGAGCAGTACTTC.

The rearrangement links TRBV28 to TRBJ1-5, with D possibly matching TRBD1 (5 bases). CDR3 length: 15 amino acids. V lost 0 bases and J 1 base, leaving 7 bases between the germline ends. Germline V gene data show CDR1 as MDHEN and CDR2 as SYDVKM. The CDR3 protein is CASSLWGVSNQPQHF. CDR3 sequence (DNA): TGTGCCAGCAGTTTATGGGGGGTCAGCAATCAGCCCCAGCATTTT. Full variable domain (outside the CDR3, taken from reference TRBV28 and TRBJ1-5): DVKVTQSSRYLVKRTGEKVFLECVQDMDHENMFWYRQDPGLGLRLIYFSYDVKMKEKGDIPEGYSVSREKKERFSLILESASTNQTSMYLCASSLWGVSNQPQHFGDGTRLSIL.

The J gene is TRBJ1-1, the V gene TRBV25-1; no reliable D call. Trimming stripped 4 bases from V and 8 bases from J, with 11 bases between. The CDR3 has 12 residues. CDR1 is MGHDK, CDR2 SYGVNS, per germline. The CDR3 DNA reads TGTGCCAGCAGTGTCCTCTCGGGGGAAGCTTTCTTT. Its protein product is CASSVLSGEAFF. Looking up the rest from reference TRBV25-1 and TRBJ1-1 gives the full variable domain: EADIYQTPRYLVIGTGKKITLECSQTMGHDKMYWYQQDPGMELHLIHYSYGVNSTEKGDLSSESTVSRIRTEHFPLTLESARPSHTSQYLCASSVLSGEAFFGQGTRLTVV.

The V gene is TRBV3-1, the J gene TRBJ2-1; TRBD2 matches at 8 bases. CDR1 and CDR2 (germline): LGHDT, YNNKEL (reference sequence). Trimming took 1 base from V and 3 from J; bases not matched to a gene: 5. CDR3 length equals 16 residues. CDR3 region: CASSQGASGFYNEQFF. The DNA for the CDR3 is TGTGCCAGCAGCCAAGGGGCTAGCGGGTTCTACAATGAGCAGTTCTTC.

This clonotype occurred once. The chain links TRBV20-1 to TRBJ2-4; D is unclear. The V gene's germline CDR1 is DFQATT and CDR2 SNEGSKA (reference sequence). The CDR3 spans 14 residues. V was cut by 5 bases and J by 2 bases, with 13 bases left in between. CDR3 in DNA: TGCAGTGCTGCAGTACCGGTGACCAAAAACATTCAGTACTTC. It yields the protein CSAAVPVTKNIQYF.

The DNA of the CDR3 is TGTGCCAGCACTGACAGGGGAATGGCCTACGAGCAGTACTTC. It codes for CASTDRGMAYEQYF. This chain joins TRBV5-4 and TRBJ2-7; 8 positions agree with TRBD1. This CDR3 region has 14 residues. Looked up from germline, CDR1 is SGHNT and CDR2 is YYREEE (reference sequence). The trim removed 6 bases at V and 2 bases at J, leaving 7 bases unmatched.

This chain joins TRBV7-8 and TRBJ2-1, with D possibly TRBD1 on 5 matching bases. Per the germline V gene, CDR1 is SGHVS and CDR2 is FQNEAQ. This CDR3 has 14 residues. With 1 base removed from V and 7 bases from J, the gap between germline ends came to 11 bases. The CDR3 sequence: CASSLVTAHNEQFF. The CDR3 DNA reads as TGTGCCAGCAGCTTAGTGACAGCTCATAATGAGCAGTTCTTC.

CDR3 DNA: TGTGCCAGCTCACGGGCAGATGAGCAGTTCTTC. Amino acid sequence: CASSRADEQFF. This sequence joins TRBV18 and TRBJ2-1; D uncertain. The germline V gene encodes CDR1 KGHSH and CDR2 LQKENI. The CDR3 has 11 amino acids. Trimming cost V 4 bases and J 8 bases, with 6 bases left between them.

On this clonotype itself: Relative to the germline gene, one junction end is altered; a read error may explain this. The chain couples TRBV20-1 to TRBJ2-7, with a possible D match to TRBD2 (5 bases). This CDR3 region has 13 residues. Per germline, CDR1 DFQATT and CDR2 SNEGSKA (reference sequence). CDR3 amino acids: CSARGGYSYEQYF. CDR3 nucleotide sequence: TGCAGTGCCAGAGGAGGCTACTCCTACGAGCAGTACTTC.

The count of this clonotype is one. The genes are TRBV29-1 and TRBJ1-5; no clear D gene. Germline V gene data show CDR1 as SQVTM and CDR2 as ANQGSEA. This CDR3 is built from 14 residues. Between the trimmed V and J ends, which lost 4 bases and 3 bases, there was a span of 13 bases. CDR3 region: CSVVIGGFNQPQHF. CDR3 coding DNA: TGCAGCGTTGTAATTGGTGGGTTCAATCAGCCCCAGCATTTT.

The gene calls are TRBV20-1 and TRBJ2-7; TRBD2 agrees at 8 bases. CDR3 length: 14 residues. Germline CDR1 reads DFQATT; CDR2 reads SNEGSKA (reference sequence). The V segment lost 3 bases and the J segment 3 bases; nucleotides outside the gene matches: 7. The CDR3 coding sequence is TGCAGTGCTAGCCCCACTAGCGGACTCTACGAGCAGTACTTC. This sequence encodes CSASPTSGLYEQYF.